The sequence of this T cell receptor beta chain was determined in a study of metastatic and nonmetastatic thyroid tumors. Study in general: Repertoires from malignant and benign thyroid patients were compared across blood and tumor or nodule tissue.

This CDR3 is 15 amino acids long. The germline CDR1 and CDR2 sequences are SNHLY and FYNNEI. About this clone: Its antigen is still unknown. One end of the junction is discordant with germline, which a read error may explain.

Before thyroid surgery, none of the patients had received any treatment. General study results and limits: For both blood and tumor, malignant thyroid tumors reportedly showed significantly higher TCR beta diversity than benign nodules did.

How the authors handled the data: Clinicopathological groups of papillary thyroid cancer showed CDR3 differences that were used to build a distant-metastasis classifier. TCRdb re-clonotyped the PCR reads through MiXCR. The V and J calls were determined by TCRdb, not by the authors. The sample carries roughly 25,000 clones, 20% to 25% recorded once. Sequenced input: blood. The receptor was derived from a male donor with papillary thyroid cancer or a benign thyroid nodule (not recorded which). Some clones in this sample may be carry-over from other donors' samples. The genes are TRBV2 and TRBJ1-5; D is possibly TRBD1 (5 bases). CDR3 protein: CASSERGADSQPQNF. The DNA of the CDR3 is TGTGCCAGCAGCGAAAGAGGGGCGGATAGCCAGCCCCAGAATTTT. The full variable domain, completed using reference TRBV2 and TRBJ1-5, is EPEVTQTPSHQVTQMGQEVILRCVPISNHLYFYWYRQILGQKVEFLVSFYNNEISEKSEIFDDQFSVERPDGSNFTLKIRSTKLEDSAMYFCASSERGADSQPQNFGDGTRLSIL.